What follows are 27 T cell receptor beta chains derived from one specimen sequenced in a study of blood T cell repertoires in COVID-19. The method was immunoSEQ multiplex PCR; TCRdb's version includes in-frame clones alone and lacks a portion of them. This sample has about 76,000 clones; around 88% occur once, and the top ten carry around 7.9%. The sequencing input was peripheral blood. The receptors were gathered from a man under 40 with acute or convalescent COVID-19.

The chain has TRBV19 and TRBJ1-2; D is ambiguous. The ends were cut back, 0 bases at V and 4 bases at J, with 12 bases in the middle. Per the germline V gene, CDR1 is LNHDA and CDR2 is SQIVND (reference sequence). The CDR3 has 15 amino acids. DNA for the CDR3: TGTGCCAGTAGTATAGATCGGTCGTTCACCTATGGCTACACCTTC. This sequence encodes CASSIDRSFTYGYTF.

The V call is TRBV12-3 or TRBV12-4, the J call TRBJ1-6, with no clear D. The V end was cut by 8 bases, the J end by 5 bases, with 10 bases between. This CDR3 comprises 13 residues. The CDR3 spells CASRRIDNSPLHF. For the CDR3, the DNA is TGTGCCAGCCGGCGGATAGATAATTCACCCCTCCACTTT.

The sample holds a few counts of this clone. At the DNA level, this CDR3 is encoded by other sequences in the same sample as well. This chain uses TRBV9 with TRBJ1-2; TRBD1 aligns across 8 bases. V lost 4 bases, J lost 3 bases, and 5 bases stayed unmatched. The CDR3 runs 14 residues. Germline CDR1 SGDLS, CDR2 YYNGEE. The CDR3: CASSPGQGDYGYTF. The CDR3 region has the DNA TGTGCCAGCAGCCCCGGACAGGGTGACTATGGCTACACCTTC.

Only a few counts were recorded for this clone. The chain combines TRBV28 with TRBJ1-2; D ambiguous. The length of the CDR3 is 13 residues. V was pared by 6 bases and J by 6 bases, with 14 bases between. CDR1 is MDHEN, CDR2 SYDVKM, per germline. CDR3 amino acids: CASSLSARNGYTF. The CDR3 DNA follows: TGTGCCAGCAGCCTCTCTGCTAGGAATGGCTACACCTTC.

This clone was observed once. CDR3 coding DNA: TGCGCCAGCAGCCAAGATCGACTACCCTACAATGAGCAGTTCTTC. Residues: CASSQDRLPYNEQFF. The chain combines TRBV4-3 with TRBJ2-1, with D possibly matching TRBD2 (5 bases). This CDR3 is 15 amino acids long. Trimming left V 0 bases short and J 2 bases short, with 8 bases between. Germline-derived CDR1 and CDR2 are LGHNA and YSLEER.

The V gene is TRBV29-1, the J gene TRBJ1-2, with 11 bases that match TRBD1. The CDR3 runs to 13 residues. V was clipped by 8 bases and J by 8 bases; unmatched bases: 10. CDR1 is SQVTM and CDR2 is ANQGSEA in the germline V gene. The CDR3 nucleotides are TGCAGCCTTTACGGACAGGGGGCGGGCGGCTACACCTTC. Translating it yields CSLYGQGAGGYTF.

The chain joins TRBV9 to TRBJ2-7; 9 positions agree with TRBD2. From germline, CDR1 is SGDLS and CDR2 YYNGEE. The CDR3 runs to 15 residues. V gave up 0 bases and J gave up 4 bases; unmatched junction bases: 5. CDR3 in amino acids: CASSVGGLAGYEQYF. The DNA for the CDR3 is TGTGCCAGCAGCGTAGGTGGGCTAGCGGGATACGAGCAGTACTTC.

The CDR3 sequence is CASSWRTGPYEQYF. The CDR3 DNA follows: TGTGCCAGCAGTTGGCGGACAGGGCCCTACGAGCAGTACTTC. This sequence joins TRBV27 and TRBJ2-7; 8 bases line up with TRBD1. This CDR3 is built from 14 residues. Germline V gene lookup returns CDR1 MNHEY and CDR2 SMNVEV (reference sequence). V shed 4 bases and J 2 bases; nucleotides not matched to a gene: 4.

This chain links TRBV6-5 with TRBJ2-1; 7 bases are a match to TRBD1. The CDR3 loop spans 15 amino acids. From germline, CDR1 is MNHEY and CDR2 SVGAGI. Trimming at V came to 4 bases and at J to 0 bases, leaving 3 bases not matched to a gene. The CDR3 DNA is TGTGCCAGCAGTTCCGGGACAGTCTCCTACAATGAGCAGTTCTTC. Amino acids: CASSSGTVSYNEQFF.

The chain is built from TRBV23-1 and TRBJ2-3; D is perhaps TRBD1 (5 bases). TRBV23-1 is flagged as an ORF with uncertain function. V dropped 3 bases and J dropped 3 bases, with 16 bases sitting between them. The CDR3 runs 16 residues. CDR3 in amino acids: CASSHPGIVLTDTQYF. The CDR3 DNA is TGCGCCAGCAGTCACCCAGGGATTGTTCTTACAGATACGCAGTATTTT.

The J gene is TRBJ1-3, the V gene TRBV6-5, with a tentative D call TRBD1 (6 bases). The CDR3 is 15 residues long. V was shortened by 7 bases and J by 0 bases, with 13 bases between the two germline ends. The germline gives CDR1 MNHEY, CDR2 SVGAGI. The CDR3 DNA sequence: TGTGCCAGCATCAACAGGGTGGACTCTGGAAACACCATATATTTT. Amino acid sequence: CASINRVDSGNTIYF.

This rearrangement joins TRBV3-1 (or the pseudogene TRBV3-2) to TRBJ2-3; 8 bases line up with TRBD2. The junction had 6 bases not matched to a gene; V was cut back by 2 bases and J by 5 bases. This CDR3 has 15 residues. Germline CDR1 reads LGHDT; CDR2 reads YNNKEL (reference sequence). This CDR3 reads CASSQHGTSKDTQYF. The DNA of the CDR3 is TGTGCCAGCAGCCAACACGGGACTAGTAAAGATACGCAGTATTTT.

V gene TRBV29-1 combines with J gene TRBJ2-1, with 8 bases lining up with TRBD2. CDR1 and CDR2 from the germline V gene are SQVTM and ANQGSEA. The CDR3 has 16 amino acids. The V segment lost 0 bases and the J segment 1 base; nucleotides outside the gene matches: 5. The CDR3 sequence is CSVEDLGGRSYNEQFF. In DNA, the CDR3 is TGCAGCGTTGAAGATCTGGGCGGGAGGTCCTACAATGAGCAGTTCTTC.

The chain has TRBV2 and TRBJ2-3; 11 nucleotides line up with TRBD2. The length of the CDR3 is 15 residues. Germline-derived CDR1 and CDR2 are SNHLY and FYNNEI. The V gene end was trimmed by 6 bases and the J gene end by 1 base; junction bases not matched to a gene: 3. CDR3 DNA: TGTGCCAGCAGCCAACTAGCGGGAGGCACAGATACGCAGTATTTT. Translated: CASSQLAGGTDTQYF.

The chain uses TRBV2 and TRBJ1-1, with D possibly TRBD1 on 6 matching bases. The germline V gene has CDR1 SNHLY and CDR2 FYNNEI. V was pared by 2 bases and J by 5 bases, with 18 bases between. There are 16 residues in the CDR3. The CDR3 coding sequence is TGTGCCAGCAGTGAACGGGCAGGGGCGCTGATAACTGAAGCTTTCTTT. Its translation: CASSERAGALITEAFF.

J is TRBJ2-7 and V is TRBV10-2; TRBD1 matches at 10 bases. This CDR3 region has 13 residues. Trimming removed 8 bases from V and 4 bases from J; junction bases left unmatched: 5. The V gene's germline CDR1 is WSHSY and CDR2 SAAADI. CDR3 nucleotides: TGCGCCAGCGGGGGGACAGGGGAGTACGAGCAGTACTTC. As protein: CASGGTGEYEQYF.

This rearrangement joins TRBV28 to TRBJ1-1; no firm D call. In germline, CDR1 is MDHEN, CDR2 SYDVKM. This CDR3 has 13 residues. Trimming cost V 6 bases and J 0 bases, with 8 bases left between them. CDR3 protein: CASRPYLNTEAFF. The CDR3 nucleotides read TGTGCCAGCAGACCCTATCTGAACACTGAAGCTTTCTTT.

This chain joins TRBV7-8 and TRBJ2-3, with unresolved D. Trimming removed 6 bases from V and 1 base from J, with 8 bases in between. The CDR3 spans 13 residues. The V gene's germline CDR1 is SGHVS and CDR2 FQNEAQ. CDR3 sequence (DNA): TGTGCCAGCAGTATCCTACGCACAGATACGCAGTATTTT. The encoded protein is CASSILRTDTQYF. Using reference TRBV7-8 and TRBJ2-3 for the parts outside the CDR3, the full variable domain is GAGVSQSPRYKVAKRGQDVALRCDPISGHVSLFWYQQALGQGPEFLTYFQNEAQLDKSGLPSDRFFAERPEGSVSTLKIQRTQQEDSAVYLCASSILRTDTQYFGPGTRLTVL.

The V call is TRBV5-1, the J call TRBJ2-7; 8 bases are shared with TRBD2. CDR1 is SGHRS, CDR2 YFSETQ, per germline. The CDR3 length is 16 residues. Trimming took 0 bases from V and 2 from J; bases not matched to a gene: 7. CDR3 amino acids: CASSLGTSQETYEQYF. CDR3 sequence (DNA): TGCGCCAGCAGCTTGGGGACTAGCCAGGAAACCTACGAGCAGTACTTC.

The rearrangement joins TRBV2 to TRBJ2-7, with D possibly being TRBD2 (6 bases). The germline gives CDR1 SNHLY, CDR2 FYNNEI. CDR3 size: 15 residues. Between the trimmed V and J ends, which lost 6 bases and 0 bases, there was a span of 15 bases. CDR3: CASSGSGLSSYEQYF. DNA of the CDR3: TGTGCCAGCAGCGGCTCGGGACTCAGCTCCTACGAGCAGTACTTC.

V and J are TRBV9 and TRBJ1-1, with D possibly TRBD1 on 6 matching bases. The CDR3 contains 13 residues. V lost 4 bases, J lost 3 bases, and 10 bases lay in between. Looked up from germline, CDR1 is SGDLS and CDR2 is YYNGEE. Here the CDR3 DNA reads TGTGCCAGCAGCCCTCGGACAGACACTGAAGCTTTCTTT. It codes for CASSPRTDTEAFF.

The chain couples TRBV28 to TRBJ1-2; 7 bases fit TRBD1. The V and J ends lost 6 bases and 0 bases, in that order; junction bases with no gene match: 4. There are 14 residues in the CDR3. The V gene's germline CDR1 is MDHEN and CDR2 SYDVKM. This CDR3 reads CASRQQGANYGYTF. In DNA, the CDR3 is TGTGCCAGCAGGCAGCAGGGGGCTAACTATGGCTACACCTTC.

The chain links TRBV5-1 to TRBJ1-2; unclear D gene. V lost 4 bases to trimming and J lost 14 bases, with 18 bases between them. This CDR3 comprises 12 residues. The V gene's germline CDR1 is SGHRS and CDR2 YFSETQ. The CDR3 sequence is CASSPDLGVTTF. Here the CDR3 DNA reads TGCGCCAGCAGCCCCGACCTGGGAGTAACAACCTTC.

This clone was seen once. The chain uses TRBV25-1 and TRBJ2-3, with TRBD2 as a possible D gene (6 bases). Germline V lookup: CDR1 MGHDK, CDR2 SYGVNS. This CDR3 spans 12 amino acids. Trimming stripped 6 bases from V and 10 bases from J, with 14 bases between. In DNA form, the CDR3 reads TGTGCCAGCAGCCTCTCGGGCGGGGCGCAGTATTTT. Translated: CASSLSGGAQYF.

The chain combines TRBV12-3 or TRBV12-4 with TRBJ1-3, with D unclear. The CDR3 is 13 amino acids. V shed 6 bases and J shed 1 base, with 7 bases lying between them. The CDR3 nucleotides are TGTGCCAGCAGGACTAGGTCTGGAAACACCATATATTTT. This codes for CASRTRSGNTIYF.

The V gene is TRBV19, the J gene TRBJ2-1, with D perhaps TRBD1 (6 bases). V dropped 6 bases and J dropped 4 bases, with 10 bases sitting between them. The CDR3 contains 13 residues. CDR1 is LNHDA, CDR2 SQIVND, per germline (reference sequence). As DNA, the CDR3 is TGTGCCAGTAGCCGGGACATTTACAATGAGCAGTTCTTC. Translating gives CASSRDIYNEQFF.

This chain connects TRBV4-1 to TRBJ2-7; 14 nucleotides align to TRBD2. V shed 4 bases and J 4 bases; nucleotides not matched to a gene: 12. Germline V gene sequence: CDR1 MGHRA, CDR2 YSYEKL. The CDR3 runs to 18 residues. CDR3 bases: TGCGCCAGCAGCCCCGAGACTAGCGGGAGGGCTAATAGGTACGAGCAGTACTTC. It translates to CASSPETSGRANRYEQYF.